The rows below give T cell receptor beta chains drawn from one sample of a study of regulatory T cells in long-lasting Graves disease. TCRdb reprocessed the multiplex PCR reads via MiXCR and lists one record per CDR3 protein. Among around 250,000 distinct CDR3 sequences listed, around 19% were seen once. The data also belong to a second study, concerning T cells in Graves' hyperthyroidism and ophthalmopathy.

Sequenced here: peripheral blood mononuclear cells (PBMCs), sampled at new diagnosis, from a patient treated with antithyroid drugs. The receptors were sampled from a woman in her 30s with Graves disease. CDR3s leave out the opening cysteine and the closing phenylalanine or tryptophan. Each record gives: J gene, V gene, clone size, CDR3 protein. Expanded clones get a size class; other rows say once, few or many, or leave the size out.

j_call: TRBJ1-2; v_call: TRBV27; clone_size: many; cdr3_aa: ASSLSSIDGYT
j_call: TRBJ2-7; v_call: TRBV7-7; clone_size: few; cdr3_aa: ASSRDRSSEQY
j_call: TRBJ2-5; v_call: TRBV27; clone_size: many; cdr3_aa: ASWGTEETQY
j_call: TRBJ2-1; v_call: TRBV20-1; clone_size: many; cdr3_aa: SARLGLVPQSPNNEQF
j_call: TRBJ2-5; v_call: TRBV20-1; clone_size: many; cdr3_aa: SAYQETQY
j_call: TRBJ1-1; v_call: TRBV16; clone_size: many; cdr3_aa: ASSQTQGGYTEAF
j_call: TRBJ1-2; v_call: TRBV5-1; clone_size: few; cdr3_aa: ASSRGRENGYT
j_call: TRBJ2-5; v_call: TRBV20-1; clone_size: many; cdr3_aa: SAMTSGEETQY
j_call: TRBJ2-1; v_call: TRBV27; clone_size: many; cdr3_aa: ASSSTGAYNEQF
j_call: TRBJ1-2; v_call: TRBV6-1; clone_size: many; cdr3_aa: ASRDEDGYT
j_call: TRBJ1-2; v_call: TRBV6-1; clone_size: many; cdr3_aa: ASTRLVEGSGYT
j_call: TRBJ2-7; v_call: TRBV7-2; clone_size: many; cdr3_aa: ASSTSGGQTYEQY
j_call: TRBJ1-1; v_call: TRBV5-5; clone_size: .; cdr3_aa: ASSEGGANTEAF
j_call: TRBJ2-5; v_call: TRBV2; clone_size: many; cdr3_aa: ASISKRVPETQY
j_call: TRBJ2-1; v_call: TRBV29-1; clone_size: .; cdr3_aa: SVGGQGINEQF
j_call: TRBJ2-3; v_call: TRBV3-1; clone_size: many; cdr3_aa: ASSQSPTDPTDTQY
j_call: TRBJ1-4; v_call: TRBV7-3; clone_size: many; cdr3_aa: ASSLITDNEKLF
j_call: TRBJ2-7; v_call: TRBV4-1; clone_size: many; cdr3_aa: ASITYSPRTNLYEQY
j_call: TRBJ1-1; v_call: TRBV5-6; clone_size: .; cdr3_aa: ASRSRRGHTEAF
j_call: TRBJ2-3; v_call: TRBV6-4; clone_size: few; cdr3_aa: ASSAGGSTDTQY
j_call: TRBJ2-1; v_call: TRBV7-3; clone_size: many; cdr3_aa: ASSLSGGAFGEQF
j_call: TRBJ2-5; v_call: TRBV5-1; clone_size: .; cdr3_aa: ASSLPGGTETQY
j_call: TRBJ2-5; v_call: TRBV6-2/TRBV6-3; clone_size: many; cdr3_aa: ASSWDRGRIGETQY
j_call: TRBJ1-2; v_call: TRBV19; clone_size: many; cdr3_aa: ASSDQDSHGYT
j_call: TRBJ2-7; v_call: TRBV29-1; clone_size: few; cdr3_aa: SVPGTGGDPYEQY
j_call: TRBJ2-5; v_call: TRBV20-1; clone_size: many; cdr3_aa: SASSPRGVQETQY
j_call: TRBJ1-2; v_call: TRBV6-2/TRBV6-3; clone_size: many; cdr3_aa: ASTGLYGYT
j_call: TRBJ2-2; v_call: TRBV27; clone_size: .; cdr3_aa: ASSSRGLRANTGELF
j_call: TRBJ2-1; v_call: TRBV5-1; clone_size: many; cdr3_aa: ASSADPGQGNNEQF